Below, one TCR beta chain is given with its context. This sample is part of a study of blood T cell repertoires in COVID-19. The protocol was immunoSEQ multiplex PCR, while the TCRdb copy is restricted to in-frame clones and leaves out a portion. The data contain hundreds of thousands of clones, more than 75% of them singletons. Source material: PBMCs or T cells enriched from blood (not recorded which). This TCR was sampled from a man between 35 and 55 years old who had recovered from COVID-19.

CDR3: CASSDSTGVGYTF. The CDR3, as DNA: TGTGCCAGCAGTGACTCAACAGGAGTGGGCTACACCTTC. The chain recombines TRBV6-4 with TRBJ1-2; TRBD1 is a possible D gene (5 bases). The V end lost 0 bases, the J end lost 8 bases, and 10 bases lay between the germline ends. Germline values: CDR1 MRHNA, CDR2 SNTAGT. CDR3 length: 13 residues.